What follows are 7 T cell receptor beta chains derived from one specimen sequenced in a study of blood T cells in healthy people across ages. PCR was performed a second time for about 7 to 12 cycles using a sample-barcoded 5' primer and a J-beta primer mix. TCRdb recomputed calls from the 5' RACE reads with MiXCR, one row per CDR3 protein. The table has 950,000 to 1,200,000 distinct CDR3 sequences, roughly two fifths seen once; the top ten hold roughly 14%. The specimen was blood. The source of these receptors is a man aged 18 to 29 in good health.

This clonotype was found a few times. This chain uses TRBV4-2 with TRBJ1-2; D unclear. The V end was cut by 4 bases, the J end by 10 bases, with 16 bases between. CDR1 is LGHNA and CDR2 is YNFKEQ in the germline V gene. This CDR3 has 13 residues. The CDR3 sequence: CASSPKTGGLYTF. The CDR3 nucleotides read TGTGCCAGCAGCCCTAAGACGGGCGGCCTCTACACCTTC.

This chain connects TRBV29-1 to TRBJ2-1; tentative D call: TRBD1 (5 bases). CDR3 length equals 11 residues. Germline CDR1 is SQVTM and CDR2 is ANQGSEA. V lost 6 bases and J 6 bases, leaving 9 bases between the germline ends. CDR3 coding DNA: TGCAGCGTGAGTCAGGGCAATGAGCAGTTCTTC. Translated: CSVSQGNEQFF.

In this sample, this clonotype turned up a few times. The chain has TRBV5-5 and TRBJ1-1; 7 bases agree with TRBD1. The CDR3 consists of 15 residues. CDR1 SGHKS and CDR2 YYEKEE come from the germline V gene (reference sequence). J gave up 4 bases and V 0 bases, and 6 bases lay outside the gene matches. CDR3 coding DNA: TGTGCCAGCAGCTTGGATGGACAGGCCTTCACTGAAGCTTTCTTT. It encodes CASSLDGQAFTEAFF.

The chain employs TRBV3-1 and TRBJ2-4, with TRBD2 as a possible D gene (5 bases). V lost 2 bases, J lost 13 bases, and 9 bases lay in between. CDR3 size: 11 residues. Germline V gene sequence: CDR1 LGHDT, CDR2 YNNKEL (reference sequence). The CDR3 protein is CASSQHWEQYF. CDR3 coding DNA: TGTGCCAGCAGCCAACACTGGGAGCAGTACTTC.

The genes are TRBV18 and TRBJ2-5; possibly TRBD1 or TRBD2 for D (6 bases each). The CDR3 loop spans 17 amino acids. The V gene lost 0 bases and the J gene lost 5 bases, with 19 bases spanning the gap. The germline CDR1 and CDR2 sequences are KGHSH and LQKENI. CDR3 nucleotide sequence: TGTGCCAGCTCACCACCCGACAGGAGGGAGAGCAGGGAGACCCAGTACTTC. Amino acids: CASSPPDRRESRETQYF.

V and J are TRBV6-5 and TRBJ2-1; no reliable D call. Germline loops: CDR1 MNHEY, CDR2 SVGAGI. The CDR3 is 18 residues long. Trimming removed 1 base at V and 10 bases at J, with 26 bases between. The CDR3 coding sequence is TGTGCCAGCAGTTACTTTAGGATGCCGGGCCCGGCAAAAAAGGAGCAGTTCTTC. Its protein is CASSYFRMPGPAKKEQFF.

The chain is built from TRBV12-3 or TRBV12-4 and TRBJ1-1; D is possibly TRBD1 (5 bases). The CDR3 is made up of 14 amino acids. V gave up 9 bases and J gave up 7 bases, with 21 bases separating them. This CDR3 reads CASCRVIGPGEAFF. The CDR3 DNA is TGTGCCAGTTGCAGGGTTATCGGGCCTGGTGAAGCTTTCTTT.